Shown below are 2 T cell receptor beta chains from a single sample sequenced in a study of T cells in Graves' hyperthyroidism and ophthalmopathy. The CDR3 regions of TCR beta were amplified from RNA transcripts. A first-round RT-PCR of the TCR CDR3 used the HTBI primer set. TCRdb independently ran MiXCR on the multiplex PCR reads; one entry per CDR3 protein. The sample holds some 500,000 distinct CDR3 sequences, 13% to 15% seen once. Sample: blood. The receptors were gathered from a woman between 18 and 30 years old with Graves' hyperthyroidism.

V usage is TRBV18 and J usage is TRBJ1-2, with a weak D call TRBD1 (5 bases). CDR1 is KGHSH and CDR2 is LQKENI in the germline V gene. With 2 bases removed from V and 7 bases from J, the gap between germline ends came to 14 bases. CDR3 length equals 14 residues. The DNA for the CDR3 is TGTGCCAGCTCACCATCTGGGACGGGCTCTGGCTACACCTTC. It codes for CASSPSGTGSGYTF.

This clonotype has at least ten counts. The J gene is TRBJ2-3, the V gene TRBV29-1; D is perhaps TRBD1 (6 bases). Between the trimmed V and J ends, which lost 3 bases and 4 bases, there was a span of 14 bases. This CDR3 is 14 amino acids long. From germline, CDR1 is SQVTM and CDR2 ANQGSEA. CDR3 bases: TGCAGCGTTGATGGGGACATCCCACCAGATACGCAGTATTTT. Its translation: CSVDGDIPPDTQYF.